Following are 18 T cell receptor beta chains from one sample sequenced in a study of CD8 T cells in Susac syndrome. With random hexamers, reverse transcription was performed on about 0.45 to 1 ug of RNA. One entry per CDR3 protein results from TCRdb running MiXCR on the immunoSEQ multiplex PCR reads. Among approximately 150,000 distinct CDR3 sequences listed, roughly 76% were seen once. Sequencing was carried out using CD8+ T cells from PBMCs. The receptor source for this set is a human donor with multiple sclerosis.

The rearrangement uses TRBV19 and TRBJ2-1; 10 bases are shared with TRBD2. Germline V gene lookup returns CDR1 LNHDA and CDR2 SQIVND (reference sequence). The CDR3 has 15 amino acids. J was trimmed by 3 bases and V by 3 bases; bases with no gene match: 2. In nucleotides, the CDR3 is TGTGCCAGTAGTATTAGCGGGGGGTTCTACAATGAGCAGTTCTTC. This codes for CASSISGGFYNEQFF.

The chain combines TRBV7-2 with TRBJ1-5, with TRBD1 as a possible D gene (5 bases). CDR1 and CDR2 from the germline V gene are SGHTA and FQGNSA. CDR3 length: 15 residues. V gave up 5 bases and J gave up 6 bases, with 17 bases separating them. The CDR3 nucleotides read TGTGCCAGCAGCATAGGGGTTACCGGGGGTCAGCCCCAGCATTTT. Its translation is CASSIGVTGGQPQHF.

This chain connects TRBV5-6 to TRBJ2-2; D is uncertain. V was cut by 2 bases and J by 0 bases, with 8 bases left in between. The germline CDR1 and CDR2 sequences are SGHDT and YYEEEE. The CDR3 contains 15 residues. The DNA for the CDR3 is TGTGCCAGCAGCTTTTTACACGCGAACACCGGGGAGCTGTTTTTT. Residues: CASSFLHANTGELFF.

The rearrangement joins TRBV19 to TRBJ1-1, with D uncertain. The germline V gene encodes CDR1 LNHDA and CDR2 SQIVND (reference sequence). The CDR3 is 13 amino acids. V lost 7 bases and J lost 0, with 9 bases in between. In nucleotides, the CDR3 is TGTGCCAGTAATTGGGCAATGAACACTGAAGCTTTCTTT. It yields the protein CASNWAMNTEAFF.

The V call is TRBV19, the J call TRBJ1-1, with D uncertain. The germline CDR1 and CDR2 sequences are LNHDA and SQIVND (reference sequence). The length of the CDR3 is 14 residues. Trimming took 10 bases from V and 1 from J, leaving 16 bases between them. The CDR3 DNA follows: TGTGCCACGAAAATTGGATTTACGAACACTGAAGCTTTCTTT. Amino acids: CATKIGFTNTEAFF.

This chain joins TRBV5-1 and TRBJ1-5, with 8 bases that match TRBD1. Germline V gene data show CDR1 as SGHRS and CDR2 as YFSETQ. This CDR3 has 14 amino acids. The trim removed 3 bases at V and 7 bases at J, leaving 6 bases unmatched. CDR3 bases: TGCGCCAGCAGCTGGACAGGGCTTGGGCAGCCCCAGCATTTT. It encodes CASSWTGLGQPQHF. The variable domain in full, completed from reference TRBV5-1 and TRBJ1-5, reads KAGVTQTPRYLIKTRGQQVTLSCSPISGHRSVSWYQQTPGQGLQFLFEYFSETQRNKGNFPGRFSGRQFSNSRSEMNVSTLELGDSALYLCASSWTGLGQPQHFGDGTRLSIL.

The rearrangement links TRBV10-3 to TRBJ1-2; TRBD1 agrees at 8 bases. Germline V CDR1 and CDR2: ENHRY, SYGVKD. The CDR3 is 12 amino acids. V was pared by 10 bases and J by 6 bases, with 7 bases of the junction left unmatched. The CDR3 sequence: CATPDRGDGYTF. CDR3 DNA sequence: TGTGCCACACCTGACAGGGGAGATGGCTACACCTTC.

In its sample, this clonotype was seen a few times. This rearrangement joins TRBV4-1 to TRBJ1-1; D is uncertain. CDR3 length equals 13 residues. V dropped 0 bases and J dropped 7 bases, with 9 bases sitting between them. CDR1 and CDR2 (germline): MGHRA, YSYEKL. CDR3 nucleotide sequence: TGCGCCAGCAGCCAAGACAGGAGAGTTGAAGCTTTCTTT. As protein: CASSQDRRVEAFF.

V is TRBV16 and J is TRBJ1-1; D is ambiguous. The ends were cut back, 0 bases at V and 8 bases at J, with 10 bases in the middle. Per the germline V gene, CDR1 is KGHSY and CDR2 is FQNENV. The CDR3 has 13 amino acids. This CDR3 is CASSQSYGSEAFF. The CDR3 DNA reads TGTGCCAGCAGCCAATCGTATGGGTCAGAAGCTTTCTTT. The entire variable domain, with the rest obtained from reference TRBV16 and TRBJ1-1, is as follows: GEEVAQTPKHLVRGEGQKAKLYCAPIKGHSYVFWYQQVLKNEFKFLISFQNENVFDETGMPKERFSAKCLPNSPCSLEIQATKLEDSAVYFCASSQSYGSEAFFGQGTRLTVV.

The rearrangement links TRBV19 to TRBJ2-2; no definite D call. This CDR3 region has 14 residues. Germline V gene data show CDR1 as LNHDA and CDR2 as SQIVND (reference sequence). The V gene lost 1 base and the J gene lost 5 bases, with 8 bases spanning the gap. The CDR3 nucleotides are TGTGCCAGTAGTATAGGGCCCGGGACCGGGGAGCTGTTTTTT. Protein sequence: CASSIGPGTGELFF.

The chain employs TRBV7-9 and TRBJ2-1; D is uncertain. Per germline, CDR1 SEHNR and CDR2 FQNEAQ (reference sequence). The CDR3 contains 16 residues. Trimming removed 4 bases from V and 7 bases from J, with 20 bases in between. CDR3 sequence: CASSSLGLYGLNEQFF. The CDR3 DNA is TGTGCCAGCAGCTCCCTAGGGTTGTACGGGTTGAATGAGCAGTTCTTC.

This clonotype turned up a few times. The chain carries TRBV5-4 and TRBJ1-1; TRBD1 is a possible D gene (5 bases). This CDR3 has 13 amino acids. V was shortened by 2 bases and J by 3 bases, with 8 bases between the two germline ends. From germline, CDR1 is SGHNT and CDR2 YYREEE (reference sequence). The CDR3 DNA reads TGTGCCAGCAGCTTTTGGGGGTACACTGAAGCTTTCTTT. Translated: CASSFWGYTEAFF.

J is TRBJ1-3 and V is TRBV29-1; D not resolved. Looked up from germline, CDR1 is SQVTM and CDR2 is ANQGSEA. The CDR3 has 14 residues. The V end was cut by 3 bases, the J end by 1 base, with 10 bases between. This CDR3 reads CSVDSADSGNTIYF. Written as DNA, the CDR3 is TGCAGCGTTGACTCGGCAGATTCTGGAAACACCATATATTTT.

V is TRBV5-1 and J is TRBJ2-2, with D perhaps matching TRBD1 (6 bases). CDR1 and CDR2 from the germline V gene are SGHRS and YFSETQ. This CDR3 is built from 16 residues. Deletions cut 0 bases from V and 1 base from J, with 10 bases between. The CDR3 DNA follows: TGCGCCAGCAGCTTGGATTGGACAGAGAACACCGGGGAGCTGTTTTTT. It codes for CASSLDWTENTGELFF.

CDR3 residues: CASSFGGGFYIYNEQFF. Here the CDR3 DNA reads TGTGCCAGCAGCTTCGGAGGTGGGTTTTACATCTACAATGAGCAGTTCTTC. The J gene is TRBJ2-1, the V gene TRBV5-4, with D possibly TRBD2 on 5 matching bases. Between the trimmed V and J ends, which lost 2 bases and 3 bases, there was a span of 18 bases. Germline-derived CDR1 and CDR2 are SGHNT and YYREEE (reference sequence). This CDR3 spans 17 amino acids.

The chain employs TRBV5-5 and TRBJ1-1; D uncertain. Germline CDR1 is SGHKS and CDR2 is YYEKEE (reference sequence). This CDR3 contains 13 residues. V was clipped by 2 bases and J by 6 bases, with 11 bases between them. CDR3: CASSLPGRPEAFF. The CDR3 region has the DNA TGTGCCAGCAGCTTACCCGGCCGTCCTGAAGCTTTCTTT.

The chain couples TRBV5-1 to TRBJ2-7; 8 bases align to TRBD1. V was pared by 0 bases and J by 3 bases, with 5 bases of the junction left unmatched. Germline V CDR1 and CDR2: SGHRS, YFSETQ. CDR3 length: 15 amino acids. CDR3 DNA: TGCGCCAGCAGCTTGGGGGACAGGCAAGTCTACGAGCAGTACTTC. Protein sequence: CASSLGDRQVYEQYF.

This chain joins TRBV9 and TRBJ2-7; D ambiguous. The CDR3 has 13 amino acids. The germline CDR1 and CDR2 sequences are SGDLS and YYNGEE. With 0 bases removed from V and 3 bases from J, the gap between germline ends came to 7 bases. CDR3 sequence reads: CASSVAPGYEQYV. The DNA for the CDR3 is TGTGCCAGCAGCGTAGCACCGGGCTACGAGCAGTACGTC.